This is a list of T cell receptor beta chains from one sample in a study of graft-versus-host responses after intestinal transplantation. Produced via immunoSEQ multiplex PCR; TCRdb's table is partial and in-frame only. The table includes some 31,000 clones, more than 85% detected once. The sequenced sample was PBMCs, obtained around 63 days after intestinal transplant. The receptors stem from a human patient who received an intestinal transplant, so some T cells may come from the graft donor. Each CDR3 is given with its conserved first and last residue. Fields, in order: CDR3 protein, V gene.

CDR3aa: CASSKHRAGNTEAFF
v_gene: TRBV5-1

CDR3aa: CASNPIDRLYEQYF
v_gene: TRBV27

CDR3aa: CASSEGRGHQETQYF
v_gene: TRBV6-4

CDR3aa: CASSLDLAEFYEQYF
v_gene: TRBV5-5

CDR3aa: CASSDSVLAGSNEQFF
v_gene: TRBV6-4

CDR3aa: CASSEEQGANRYGYTF
v_gene: TRBV10-1

CDR3aa: CASSLLRTGNYENTIYF
v_gene: TRBV28

CDR3aa: CASSLTVSGSRLKQFF
v_gene: TRBV18

CDR3aa: CASSQDNTESTGELFF
v_gene: TRBV4-1

CDR3aa: CASGLTGAGRYTF
v_gene: TRBV12-5

CDR3aa: CASSLLAGARDTQYF
v_gene: TRBV7-2

CDR3aa: CASSPSGGAYYNEQFF
v_gene: TRBV28

CDR3aa: CASSMDSGPNTEAFF
v_gene: TRBV5-8

CDR3aa: CASSHQGGMESSTDTQYF
v_gene: TRBV4-1

CDR3aa: CASSYGGTSGETQYF
v_gene: TRBV6-5

CDR3aa: CASSSARARPNPHGEQFF
v_gene: TRBV5-6

CDR3aa: CASSMGTGNTEAFF
v_gene: TRBV19

CDR3aa: CASRQGLEGDEQFF
v_gene: TRBV11-3

CDR3aa: CASSVDVSQETQYF
v_gene: TRBV9

CDR3aa: CASSPGGQGIPEQFF
v_gene: TRBV2

CDR3aa: CASSLALGAMNTEAFF
v_gene: TRBV5-1

CDR3aa: CASSVGIGSFGNEQYF
v_gene: TRBV19

CDR3aa: CASNEGWSTEAFF
v_gene: TRBV4-2

CDR3aa: CASSWTNSPLHF
v_gene: TRBV27

CDR3aa: CASSLVTGGSEQYF
v_gene: TRBV7-9

CDR3aa: CASSFGTGEYEQYF
v_gene: TRBV27

CDR3aa: CASTSEGGYTGELFF
v_gene: TRBV6-1

CDR3aa: CASSERGLYYEQYF
v_gene: TRBV10-1

CDR3aa: CASSKSGEWFHGYTF
v_gene: TRBV27

CDR3aa: CASSLGRGEKLFF
v_gene: TRBV7-2

CDR3aa: CASRQNTGELFF
v_gene: TRBV11-3

CDR3aa: CASTPTGGNSPLHF
v_gene: TRBV27

CDR3aa: CASSGGGGDTQYF
v_gene: TRBV7-8

CDR3aa: CASSVEASFYNEQFF
v_gene: TRBV9

CDR3aa: CASSAEGLQYSYEQYF
v_gene: TRBV27

CDR3aa: CASSDTLRGLMNTEAFF
v_gene: TRBV19

CDR3aa: CASSLLGGRNYEQYF
v_gene: TRBV5-4

CDR3aa: CASSQESWGSTEAFF
v_gene: TRBV14

CDR3aa: CASSEVLGQFQPQHF
v_gene: TRBV2

CDR3aa: CAIRQGNTEAFF
v_gene: TRBV6-1

CDR3aa: CAISGGGDTQYF
v_gene: TRBV10-3

CDR3aa: CASSHRDGTDTQYF
v_gene: TRBV7-9